Presented here are 32 T cell receptor beta chains from one specimen sequenced in a study of T cells after yellow fever vaccination. One entry per CDR3 protein results from TCRdb running MiXCR on the 5' RACE reads. The sample comprises around 600,000 distinct CDR3 sequences, about 12% of which are singletons, and under 15% rests with the top ten. This sample comprised PBMCs, obtained on the day of the yellow fever booster vaccination. The receptors were sampled from a man aged 25-45 years who received the YFV17D yellow fever vaccine.

This clonotype has only a few counts. The V and J genes are TRBV5-1 and TRBJ2-7; 7 nucleotides agree with TRBD1. The CDR3 loop spans 14 amino acids. Germline V CDR1 and CDR2: SGHRS, YFSETQ. Trimming at V came to 5 bases and at J to 2 bases, leaving 7 bases not matched to a gene. Here the CDR3 reads CASSPPDRPYEQYF. DNA of the CDR3: TGCGCCAGCAGTCCTCCGGACAGGCCCTACGAGCAGTACTTC.

This clonotype was observed a few times. The chain joins TRBV18 to TRBJ2-2, with D uncertain. Trimming stripped 0 bases from V and 4 bases from J, with 9 bases between. This CDR3 region has 15 residues. CDR1 is KGHSH, CDR2 LQKENI, per germline. CDR3 protein: CASSPPDRGTGELFF. CDR3 bases: TGTGCCAGCTCACCACCAGATAGAGGCACCGGGGAGCTGTTTTTT.

This clonotype was recorded a few times. The chain employs TRBV7-9 and TRBJ2-7; D is perhaps TRBD1 (7 bases). Looked up from germline, CDR1 is SEHNR and CDR2 is FQNEAQ (reference sequence). CDR3 size: 13 residues. Trimming left V 5 bases short and J 3 bases short, with 11 bases between. For the CDR3, the DNA is TGTGCCAGCAGCCAGGGGGGTTTCTACGAGCAGTACTTC. This translates into CASSQGGFYEQYF.

This clonotype has a single count. This chain connects TRBV20-1 to TRBJ1-5; no clear D. The CDR3 loop spans 15 amino acids. From germline, CDR1 is DFQATT and CDR2 SNEGSKA (reference sequence). V was clipped by 2 bases and J by 2 bases, with 13 bases between them. The CDR3: CSARSPTIGNQPQHF. The CDR3 bases are TGCAGTGCTAGAAGTCCCACGATAGGCAATCAGCCCCAGCATTTT.

The rearrangement uses TRBV7-2 and TRBJ1-1; no definite D call. In germline, CDR1 is SGHTA, CDR2 FQGNSA. V lost 7 bases to trimming and J lost 3 bases, with 12 bases between them. The CDR3 covers 13 residues. CDR3 protein: CASTRPADTEAFF. The CDR3 DNA is TGTGCCAGCACCCGGCCGGCGGACACTGAAGCTTTCTTT.

The rearrangement uses TRBV16 and TRBJ2-1; D is ambiguous. V lost 4 bases and J 5 bases, leaving 12 bases between the germline ends. CDR3 length equals 14 residues. Germline V gene sequence: CDR1 KGHSY, CDR2 FQNENV. The CDR3 here is CASSLVGQNNEQFF. For the CDR3, the DNA is TGTGCCAGCAGCCTGGTCGGGCAGAACAATGAGCAGTTCTTC.

This clonotype has only a few counts. CDR3 in amino acids: CSASHRVEQFF. The CDR3 nucleotides are TGCAGTGCTTCCCACAGGGTTGAGCAGTTCTTC. The V and J genes are TRBV20-1 and TRBJ2-1, with a weak D call TRBD1 (6 bases). The CDR3 has 11 residues. Germline V gives CDR1 DFQATT, CDR2 SNEGSKA (reference sequence). Trimming took 5 bases from V and 9 from J, leaving 11 bases between them.

The V gene is TRBV30, the J gene TRBJ1-2; TRBD1 matches 12 bases. The CDR3 is 14 residues long. The trim removed 7 bases at V and 6 bases at J, leaving 9 bases unmatched. CDR1 is GTSNPN and CDR2 is SVGIG in the germline V gene (reference sequence). CDR3 coding DNA: TGTGCCTCAACCCCGGGACAGGGGGCGGATGGCTACACCTTC. It specifies CASTPGQGADGYTF.

V and J are TRBV6-5 and TRBJ2-7; 8 bases align to TRBD2. This CDR3 has 16 amino acids. V was pared by 2 bases and J by 5 bases, with 11 bases of the junction left unmatched. Germline V gene data show CDR1 as MNHEY and CDR2 as SVGAGI. The CDR3 sequence: CASSYPVSGSWHEQYF. For the CDR3, the DNA is TGTGCCAGCAGTTACCCCGTCAGCGGGAGTTGGCACGAGCAGTACTTC.

The sample holds a few counts of this clonotype. The chain links TRBV5-8 to TRBJ2-1; 10 nucleotides agree with TRBD1. From germline, CDR1 is SGHTS and CDR2 YDEGEE. Trimming at V came to 4 bases and at J to 6 bases, leaving 7 bases not matched to a gene. The CDR3 totals 15 residues. The CDR3, as DNA: TGTGCCAGCAGCAACCGGGACAGGGGATTCAATGAGCAGTTCTTC. As protein: CASSNRDRGFNEQFF.

This clonotype turned up a few times. The chain joins TRBV4-3 to TRBJ2-7; TRBD1 agrees at 9 bases. CDR1 LGHNA and CDR2 YSLEER come from the germline V gene. Trimming at V came to 0 bases and at J to 3 bases, leaving 6 bases not matched to a gene. The CDR3 spans 16 residues. CDR3 amino acids: CASSQDRATGGYEQYF. CDR3 DNA: TGCGCCAGCAGCCAAGATAGAGCGACAGGGGGCTACGAGCAGTACTTC.

Turning to this clonotype: One end of the junction is discordant with germline, which a read error may explain. The chain joins TRBV20-1 to TRBJ2-3, with 8 bases identical to TRBD2. The CDR3 extends over 14 amino acids. CDR1 DFQATT and CDR2 SNEGSKA come from the germline V gene (reference sequence). The DNA for the CDR3 is TGCTGTGCCGGAGCGGGAGTAGGCACAGATACGCAGTATTTT. Its translation is CCAGAGVGTDTQYF.

V is TRBV7-9 and J is TRBJ2-5; D gene uncertain. The germline V gene encodes CDR1 SEHNR and CDR2 FQNEAQ (reference sequence). V was shortened by 7 bases and J by 1 base, with 16 bases between the two germline ends. CDR3 length: 15 residues. CDR3 sequence (DNA): TGTGCCAGCACCTCACCCAACCCCACCCAAGAGACCCAGTACTTC. It is translated as CASTSPNPTQETQYF.

The V and J genes are TRBV19 and TRBJ2-7; 9 bases are shared with TRBD2. This CDR3 comprises 14 residues. CDR1 and CDR2 from the germline V gene are LNHDA and SQIVND (reference sequence). V was clipped by 4 bases and J by 3 bases; unmatched bases: 4. For the CDR3, the DNA is TGTGCCAGTAGTAGGACTAGCGCTAACTACGAGCAGTACTTC. Translated: CASSRTSANYEQYF.

This clonotype was counted a few times. This chain joins TRBV10-3 and TRBJ2-1, with 15 nucleotides matching TRBD2. The ends lost 11 bases at V and 9 bases at J; junction bases unmatched: 11. CDR1 and CDR2 (germline): ENHRY, SYGVKD. The CDR3 runs to 15 residues. As DNA, the CDR3 is TGTGCCTCGAAAGGACTAGCGGGAGGGCCTGGTGAGCAGTTCTTC. Its translation is CASKGLAGGPGEQFF.

This clonotype turned up a few times. This chain joins TRBV24-1 and TRBJ2-2; TRBD1 aligns across 9 bases. The CDR3 spans 15 residues. J lost 5 bases, V lost 10 bases, and 10 bases had no gene match. Germline V CDR1 and CDR2: KGHDR, SFDVKD. The chain's CDR3 is CATGSPGQGTGELFF. CDR3 bases: TGTGCCACAGGGTCCCCGGGACAGGGAACCGGGGAGCTGTTTTTT.

This sequence joins TRBV20-1 and TRBJ1-4; 7 bases align to TRBD1. CDR1 DFQATT and CDR2 SNEGSKA come from the germline V gene (reference sequence). V was clipped by 4 bases and J by 7 bases; unmatched bases: 9. The CDR3 is made up of 14 amino acids. Here the CDR3 DNA reads TGCAGTGCTACTCCAGGGGGAAAAAGTGAAAAACTGTTTTTT. Translated: CSATPGGKSEKLFF.

This chain uses TRBV20-1 with TRBJ2-7; 9 bases are shared with TRBD2. J lost 1 base, V lost 8 bases, and 9 bases had no gene match. The CDR3 is made up of 14 amino acids. The V gene's germline CDR1 is DFQATT and CDR2 SNEGSKA (reference sequence). CDR3 DNA: TGCAGTCAAGGGGAGCGGGAGGTTTCCTACGAGCAGTACTTC. Translated: CSQGEREVSYEQYF.

The chain joins TRBV9 to TRBJ2-1; D not resolved. V lost 0 bases and J lost 8, with 12 bases in between. Looked up from germline, CDR1 is SGDLS and CDR2 is YYNGEE. This CDR3 has 14 residues. CDR3 sequence: CASSVGSDLDEQFF. The CDR3 nucleotides are TGTGCCAGCAGCGTAGGATCCGACCTCGATGAGCAGTTCTTC.

This chain uses TRBV28 with TRBJ1-5; D is uncertain. CDR1 is MDHEN and CDR2 is SYDVKM in the germline V gene. Trimming removed 4 bases at V and 9 bases at J, with 16 bases between. The CDR3 consists of 14 residues. Here the CDR3 reads CASSSSYGVRPQHF. In DNA form, the CDR3 reads TGTGCCAGCAGTTCTTCCTACGGGGTAAGGCCCCAGCATTTT.

This clonotype was seen a few times. CDR3 nucleotides: TGTGCCAGCAGCTTAAAGAAGGGACTAGCGGAGTACTTC. It is translated as CASSLKKGLAEYF. V gene TRBV7-2 combines with J gene TRBJ2-7; 11 bases fit TRBD2. This CDR3 is 13 amino acids long. Germline-derived CDR1 and CDR2 are SGHTA and FQGNSA. V dropped 2 bases and J dropped 11; count of bases not matched to a gene: 5. The variable domain in full, completed from reference TRBV7-2 and TRBJ2-7, reads GAGVSQSPSNKVTEKGKDVELRCDPISGHTALYWYRQSLGQGLEFLIYFQGNSAPDKSGLPSDRFSAERTGGSVSTLTIQRTQQEDSAVYLCASSLKKGLAEYFGPGTRLTVT.

This clonotype appeared a few times. The chain employs TRBV25-1 and TRBJ2-5; 10 bases agree with TRBD1. Trimming removed 5 bases from V and 8 bases from J; junction bases left unmatched: 2. The germline gives CDR1 MGHDK, CDR2 SYGVNS. The CDR3 contains 12 residues. The CDR3 here is CASSWTGGTQYF. The CDR3 nucleotides read TGTGCCAGCAGTTGGACAGGGGGAACCCAGTACTTC.

The table lists this clonotype with many counts. V gene TRBV5-1 combines with J gene TRBJ2-3, with D perhaps being TRBD1 or TRBD2 (5 bases each). Germline lookup yields CDR1 SGHRS and CDR2 YFSETQ. The CDR3 contains 14 residues. The V and J ends lost 4 bases and 6 bases respectively, with 15 bases between them. The CDR3 sequence is CASSNRDPEDTQYF. DNA of the CDR3: TGCGCCAGCAGCAACCGGGACCCGGAGGATACGCAGTATTTT.

A few counts support this clonotype. The V call is TRBV3-1, the J call TRBJ2-5, with TRBD2 as a possible D gene (6 bases). V lost 4 bases and J lost 2, with 17 bases in between. CDR1 is LGHDT and CDR2 is YNNKEL in the germline V gene (reference sequence). The length of the CDR3 is 16 residues. Written as DNA, the CDR3 is TGTGCCAGCAGCCCATCGTGGAGGGGACTTCAAGAGACCCAGTACTTC. Translation: CASSPSWRGLQETQYF.

The gene calls are TRBV4-2 and TRBJ2-2; TRBD2 matches 9 bases. J gave up 1 base and V 1 base, and 4 bases lay outside the gene matches. The CDR3 spans 17 residues. The germline CDR1 and CDR2 sequences are LGHNA and YNFKEQ. Here the CDR3 DNA reads TGTGCCAGCAGCCAAGCACCTAGCGGGAAGAACACCGGGGAGCTGTTTTTT. Amino acids: CASSQAPSGKNTGELFF.

The chain recombines TRBV7-2 with TRBJ2-3; no definite D call. The germline gives CDR1 SGHTA, CDR2 FQGNSA. CDR3 size: 14 residues. Trimming took off 5 bases at V and 6 bases at J, with 15 bases between the two ends. The CDR3 reads CASSPQGRADTQYF. In nucleotides, the CDR3 is TGTGCCAGCAGCCCCCAAGGACGTGCGGATACGCAGTATTTT.

The rearrangement links TRBV23-1 to TRBJ2-5; maybe TRBD1 (5 bases). TRBV23-1 is given ORF status, its function remaining uncertain. This CDR3 comprises 17 residues. Between the trimmed V and J ends, which lost 0 bases and 2 bases, there was a span of 16 bases. CDR3 in amino acids: CASSQSSTEPGQETQYF. CDR3 sequence (DNA): TGCGCCAGCAGTCAATCTAGTACCGAGCCAGGGCAAGAGACCCAGTACTTC.

This clonotype was seen more than once but under ten times. This chain joins TRBV27 and TRBJ2-3, with TRBD2 matching 9 bases. This CDR3 has 14 amino acids. Trimming cost V 8 bases and J 1 base; bases outside gene matches: 4. Germline CDR1 is MNHEY and CDR2 is SMNVEV (reference sequence). The CDR3 bases are TGTGCCAGCCTAGCGGGGTGGGGCACAGATACGCAGTATTTT. Translation: CASLAGWGTDTQYF.

A few counts support this clonotype. The chain has TRBV7-6 and TRBJ1-2; maybe TRBD1 (5 bases). Trimming took off 8 bases at V and 5 bases at J, with 15 bases between the two ends. Germline CDR1 is SGHVS and CDR2 is FNYEAQ. The CDR3 has 13 residues. The CDR3 reads CASRGGGDYGYTF. In nucleotides, the CDR3 is TGTGCCAGCCGGGGAGGAGGGGATTATGGCTACACCTTC.

There are a few counts of this clonotype. V and J are TRBV7-3 and TRBJ2-5, with 9 bases fitting TRBD2. Losses at the gene ends were 9 bases for V and 3 bases for J; bases not matched to a gene: 8. The V gene's germline CDR1 is SGHTA and CDR2 FQGTGA. This CDR3 region has 14 residues. The CDR3 region is CARPPSGKEETQYF. The CDR3 DNA follows: TGTGCCAGACCCCCTAGCGGGAAAGAAGAGACCCAGTACTTC.

This chain uses TRBV5-1 with TRBJ2-3; 7 nucleotides match TRBD1. Germline V gene data show CDR1 as SGHRS and CDR2 as YFSETQ. After removal of 4 bases from V and 1 base from J, the junction contained 6 bases not matched to a gene. This CDR3 spans 15 amino acids. The DNA for the CDR3 is TGCGCCAGCAGCCTACAGGGGTTCGGCACAGATACGCAGTATTTT. This codes for CASSLQGFGTDTQYF.

J is TRBJ2-3 and V is TRBV6-1; tentatively, D is TRBD2 (5 bases). V was clipped by 6 bases and J by 6 bases, with 22 bases between them. Looked up from germline, CDR1 is MNHNS and CDR2 is SASEGT. The CDR3 extends over 16 amino acids. The CDR3 sequence: CASSRFKTLLADTQYF. The DNA of the CDR3 is TGTGCCAGCAGCAGATTCAAAACCCTTTTAGCGGATACGCAGTATTTT.